What follows are 24 T cell receptor beta chains derived from one specimen sequenced in a study of blood T cell repertoires in COVID-19. Measured with immunoSEQ multiplex PCR; TCRdb has only the in-frame clones, and not every one. In the table there are tens of thousands of clones, roughly 88% of which are singletons. The sample consisted of peripheral blood. Receptors were obtained from a man in his fifties or sixties with active COVID-19.

CDR3 nucleotide sequence: TGTGCCAGCAGCGCCCTGGGGGGGGCAAAGACTGAAGCTTTCTTT. It codes for CASSALGGAKTEAFF. V and J are TRBV9 and TRBJ1-1, with D tentatively TRBD1 (6 bases). Germline CDR1 reads SGDLS; CDR2 reads YYNGEE. V was pared by 3 bases and J by 5 bases, with 17 bases between. The CDR3 runs to 15 residues.

The V and J genes are TRBV29-1 and TRBJ1-1, with 7 positions matching TRBD1. J was trimmed by 2 bases and V by 2 bases; bases with no gene match: 2. Germline loops: CDR1 SQVTM, CDR2 ANQGSEA. This CDR3 has 13 amino acids. The CDR3 here is CSVEQGGNTEAFF. Here the CDR3 DNA reads TGCAGCGTTGAACAGGGGGGAAACACTGAAGCTTTCTTT.

This clone was recorded a few times. The chain has TRBV24-1 and TRBJ1-1; no definite D call. The CDR3 loop spans 13 amino acids. Germline V gene lookup returns CDR1 KGHDR and CDR2 SFDVKD. Trimming took 9 bases from V and 0 from J, leaving 10 bases between them. CDR3 loop: CATSLAVNTEAFF. The CDR3 nucleotides are TGTGCCACCTCCTTGGCTGTGAACACTGAAGCTTTCTTT.

The V call is TRBV4-1, the J call TRBJ2-5; D ambiguous. The CDR3 is 15 amino acids. Per the germline V gene, CDR1 is MGHRA and CDR2 is YSYEKL. Trimming took off 1 base at V and 1 base at J, with 10 bases between the two ends. In DNA, the CDR3 is TGCGCCAGCAGCCAAGGCCTGTTCGGCCAAGAGACCCAGTACTTC. It encodes CASSQGLFGQETQYF.

This clone has just a few counts. V is TRBV6-4 and J is TRBJ1-5; D remains ambiguous. The CDR3 is made up of 16 amino acids. V shed 0 bases and J shed 3 bases, with 12 bases lying between them. Germline CDR1 MRHNA, CDR2 SNTAGT. The CDR3 DNA is TGTGCCAGCAGTGACTCAGTACAGCCCTTCAATCAGCCCCAGCATTTT. It codes for CASSDSVQPFNQPQHF.

The CDR3 region has the DNA TGTGCCAGCAGCCAAGATCCGACAGGCGGAGGCTACACCTTC. It yields the protein CASSQDPTGGGYTF. The chain employs TRBV4-2 and TRBJ1-2; D perhaps matches TRBD1 (6 bases). V was pared by 0 bases and J by 8 bases, with 13 bases between. CDR1 and CDR2 from the germline V gene are LGHNA and YNFKEQ. The CDR3 has 14 amino acids.

The chain recombines TRBV2 with TRBJ2-2; 14 bases match TRBD2. V lost 6 bases and J lost 11; bases outside the gene matches: 11. Germline V gene data show CDR1 as SNHLY and CDR2 as FYNNEI. This CDR3 is built from 16 residues. The CDR3 DNA sequence: TGTGCCAGCAGGGTGGGGACTAGCGGGGGCCCCAAAGAGCTGTTTTTT. Translated: CASRVGTSGGPKELFF.

V gene TRBV5-4 combines with J gene TRBJ1-2, with D possibly matching TRBD1 (5 bases). The ends were cut back, 0 bases at V and 4 bases at J, with 7 bases in the middle. Germline CDR1 SGHNT, CDR2 YYREEE (reference sequence). The CDR3 is 13 residues long. In DNA form, the CDR3 reads TGTGCCAGCAGCTTGGTGGGGGGCTATGGCTACACCTTC. This gives the protein CASSLVGGYGYTF. The full variable domain, with the rest looked up from reference TRBV5-4 and TRBJ1-2, is ETGVTQSPTHLIKTRGQQVTLRCSSQSGHNTVSWYQQALGQGPQFIFQYYREEENGRGNFPPRFSGLQFPNYSSELNVNALELDDSALYLCASSLVGGYGYTFGSGTRLTVV.

The V gene is TRBV7-2, the J gene TRBJ1-1; 7 bases match TRBD1. This CDR3 comprises 15 residues. The V segment lost 2 bases and the J segment 0 bases; nucleotides outside the gene matches: 3. Germline V gene sequence: CDR1 SGHTA, CDR2 FQGNSA. CDR3 in amino acids: CASSLRGLMNTEAFF. The CDR3 nucleotides read TGTGCCAGCAGCTTAAGGGGGCTGATGAACACTGAAGCTTTCTTT.

The chain joins TRBV6-5 to TRBJ2-3; 7 bases agree with TRBD1. V dropped 5 bases and J dropped 4; count of bases not matched to a gene: 9. CDR3 length: 15 amino acids. Germline CDR1 is MNHEY and CDR2 is SVGAGI. CDR3 bases: TGTGCCAGCAGTCTGACAGGGAAAGGGGCAGATACGCAGTATTTT. Its translation: CASSLTGKGADTQYF.

The chain links TRBV15 to TRBJ1-2, with D possibly TRBD1 on 6 matching bases. The CDR3 is 16 residues long. V lost 0 bases, J lost 3 bases, and 14 bases lay in between. The germline gives CDR1 LNHNV, CDR2 YYDKDF (reference sequence). In DNA form, the CDR3 reads TGTGCCACCAGCAGAGATCTAGGGGGATTAGACTATGGCTACACCTTC. It is translated as CATSRDLGGLDYGYTF.

In this sample, this clone turned up once. This chain connects TRBV7-6 to TRBJ2-2; TRBD2 matches 10 bases. Germline loops: CDR1 SGHVS, CDR2 FNYEAQ. This CDR3 region has 16 residues. The V and J ends lost 1 base and 6 bases, in that order; junction bases with no gene match: 5. The chain's CDR3 is CASSLESAGGAGELFF. In nucleotides, the CDR3 is TGTGCCAGCAGCTTAGAGTCAGCGGGGGGGGCCGGGGAGCTGTTTTTT.

V and J are TRBV6-1 and TRBJ1-2, with unresolved D. The V gene's germline CDR1 is MNHNS and CDR2 SASEGT. With 2 bases removed from V and 3 bases from J, the gap between germline ends came to 4 bases. This CDR3 comprises 12 residues. CDR3 sequence reads: CASSEPDYGYTF. CDR3 bases: TGTGCCAGCAGTGAACCAGACTATGGCTACACCTTC.

V gene TRBV5-6 combines with J gene TRBJ2-7; D is unresolved. Germline V gives CDR1 SGHDT, CDR2 YYEEEE. The V end was cut by 2 bases, the J end by 3 bases, with 15 bases between. The CDR3 is made up of 15 amino acids. The CDR3 region is CASSLGAGVSYEQYF. The CDR3 region has the DNA TGTGCCAGCAGCTTAGGTGCTGGAGTCAGCTACGAGCAGTACTTC.

The V and J genes are TRBV4-3 and TRBJ1-1, with D unclear. The CDR3 sequence is 16 residues long. Germline-derived CDR1 and CDR2 are LGHNA and YSLEER. Deletions cut 1 base from V and 1 base from J, with 13 bases between. CDR3 protein: CASSQADLRGNTEAFF. The CDR3 DNA is TGCGCCAGCAGCCAAGCAGATCTGCGGGGGAACACTGAAGCTTTCTTT.

The chain joins TRBV11-3 to TRBJ2-2, with 10 bases aligning to TRBD1. Germline V gene data show CDR1 as SGHNT and CDR2 as YENEEA. This CDR3 comprises 15 residues. J was trimmed by 4 bases and V by 5 bases; bases with no gene match: 4. The DNA of the CDR3 is TGTGCCAGCAGCCCGGGACAGGGGACCACCGGGGAGCTGTTTTTT. It yields the protein CASSPGQGTTGELFF.

V and J are TRBV11-3 and TRBJ1-1; no reliable D call. V lost 2 bases, J lost 7 bases, and 5 bases lay in between. Germline V lookup: CDR1 SGHNT, CDR2 YENEEA. This CDR3 is 11 amino acids long. CDR3 protein: CASSLSSEAFF. The CDR3 DNA is TGTGCCAGCAGCTTATCCAGTGAAGCTTTCTTT.

V gene TRBV14 combines with J gene TRBJ2-7, with TRBD1 matching over 8 bases. The CDR3 has 17 residues. Germline V gives CDR1 SGHDN, CDR2 FVKESK. V shed 1 base and J 1 base; nucleotides not matched to a gene: 9. The CDR3 here is CASSQGSWTGRSYEQYF. The CDR3 DNA reads as TGTGCCAGCAGCCAAGGATCATGGACAGGGCGGTCCTACGAGCAGTACTTC.

This chain links TRBV6-5 with TRBJ1-1; TRBD1 might be the D (5 bases). Germline V gene data show CDR1 as MNHEY and CDR2 as SVGAGI. V lost 4 bases and J lost 7, with 13 bases in between. This CDR3 has 13 residues. The CDR3 DNA sequence: TGTGCCAGCAGTTCCGGCAGGGCAGGTGAAGCTTTCTTT. As protein: CASSSGRAGEAFF.

The J gene is TRBJ1-1, the V gene TRBV7-9, with D possibly being TRBD1 (5 bases). CDR1 and CDR2 (germline): SEHNR, FQNEAQ (reference sequence). V was cut by 5 bases and J by 1 base, with 11 bases left in between. The CDR3 runs 14 residues. This CDR3 reads CASSLGGGNTEAFF. CDR3 sequence (DNA): TGTGCCAGCAGCCTGGGGGGTGGGAACACTGAAGCTTTCTTT.

The chain couples TRBV4-1 to TRBJ2-1, with TRBD2 matching over 8 bases. Germline V gene lookup returns CDR1 MGHRA and CDR2 YSYEKL. J was trimmed by 9 bases and V by 6 bases; bases with no gene match: 13. The CDR3 totals 15 residues. The CDR3 sequence is CASSLSGTSSAEQFF. As DNA, the CDR3 is TGCGCCAGCAGTCTATCCGGGACTAGTTCCGCTGAGCAGTTCTTC.

The V gene is TRBV27, the J gene TRBJ1-2; TRBD1 matches at 8 bases. CDR3 length equals 13 residues. Looked up from germline, CDR1 is MNHEY and CDR2 is SMNVEV (reference sequence). J was trimmed by 8 bases and V by 4 bases; bases with no gene match: 6. CDR3 nucleotides: TGTGCCAGCAGTTCGGACAGGGCGGGGGGCTACACCTTC. Translated: CASSSDRAGGYTF.

This clone was detected a few times. J is TRBJ1-5 and V is TRBV21-1. TRBV21-1 has pseudogene status. The CDR3 length is 15 residues. The CDR3 DNA is TGTGCCAGCAGCAAAGGAGAGGCGGGCAATCAGCCCCAGCATTTT. Encoded protein: CASSKGEAGNQPQHF.

CDR3 amino acids: CASSYGQGLNNSPLHF. In nucleotides, the CDR3 is TGCGCCAGCAGCTATGGACAGGGACTTAATAATTCACCCCTCCACTTT. The genes are TRBV5-1 and TRBJ1-6, with 8 nucleotides matching TRBD1. There are 16 residues in the CDR3. V trimming: 3 bases; J trimming: 5 bases; junction bases outside the gene matches: 7. The germline V gene has CDR1 SGHRS and CDR2 YFSETQ.